This is a list of T cell receptor beta chains from one sample in a study of blood T cell repertoires in COVID-19. The method was immunoSEQ multiplex PCR; TCRdb's version includes in-frame clones alone and lacks a portion of them. The sample yields some 210,000 clones, about 93% seen once. Specimen: peripheral blood. The receptors shown here come from a man between 60 and 70 years old with COVID-19, enrolled during active disease. Each CDR3 is given with its conserved first and last residue. The order of the fields is J gene, V gene, clone size, D gene, CDR3 protein, CDR3 DNA. A D gene is named only where the DNA matches it firmly. Only some rows state a clone size, as once, few, many or a class for expanded clones.

j_call: TRBJ2-1
v_call: TRBV5-1
clone_size: .
d_call: TRBD1
cdr3_aa: CASTLSGTDYNEQFF
cdr3_nt: TGCGCCAGCACTTTATCCGGGACAGACTACAATGAGCAGTTCTTC

j_call: TRBJ1-5
v_call: TRBV9
clone_size: .
d_call: TRBD1
cdr3_aa: CASSVAGGSNQPQHF
cdr3_nt: TGTGCCAGCAGCGTAGCAGGGGGTAGCAATCAGCCCCAGCATTTT

j_call: TRBJ1-5
v_call: TRBV18
clone_size: .
d_call: .
cdr3_aa: CASSLELGGVNQPQHF
cdr3_nt: TGTGCCAGCTCCCTTGAACTGGGGGGGGTCAATCAGCCCCAGCATTTT

j_call: TRBJ1-6
v_call: TRBV15
clone_size: .
d_call: TRBD1
cdr3_aa: CATSRDGTALNNSPLHF
cdr3_nt: TGTGCCACCAGCAGAGACGGGACAGCGCTTAATAATTCACCCCTCCACTTT

j_call: TRBJ1-5
v_call: TRBV27
clone_size: .
d_call: .
cdr3_aa: CASRSDRIRNQPQHF
cdr3_nt: TGTGCCAGCCGATCCGACAGGATCAGGAATCAGCCCCAGCATTTT

j_call: TRBJ1-1
v_call: TRBV28
clone_size: .
d_call: TRBD1
cdr3_aa: CASSTLWGTDTEAFF
cdr3_nt: TGTGCCAGCAGTACCTTATGGGGGACAGACACTGAAGCTTTCTTT

j_call: TRBJ2-2
v_call: TRBV9
clone_size: .
d_call: .
cdr3_aa: CASSLEGAGGELFF
cdr3_nt: TGTGCCAGCAGCCTAGAAGGAGCTGGGGGGGAGCTGTTTTTT

j_call: TRBJ2-7
v_call: TRBV3-1/TRBV3-2
clone_size: .
d_call: .
cdr3_aa: CASSQEPSPYEQYF
cdr3_nt: TGTGCCAGCAGCCAAGAGCCTAGTCCCTACGAGCAGTACTTC

j_call: TRBJ1-5
v_call: TRBV24-1
clone_size: .
d_call: .
cdr3_aa: CATSDPKGAPGQPQHF
cdr3_nt: TGTGCCACCAGTGACCCCAAAGGGGCCCCTGGGCAGCCCCAGCATTTT

j_call: TRBJ1-2
v_call: TRBV5-5
clone_size: .
d_call: TRBD1
cdr3_aa: CASSLVAGGDYGYTF
cdr3_nt: TGTGCCAGCAGCTTGGTGGCAGGGGGCGACTATGGCTACACCTTC

j_call: TRBJ2-3
v_call: TRBV24-1
clone_size: .
d_call: TRBD2
cdr3_aa: CATSDPGLAGGQDTQYF
cdr3_nt: TGTGCCACCAGTGATCCCGGACTAGCGGGAGGGCAGGATACGCAGTATTTT

j_call: TRBJ2-1
v_call: TRBV5-1
clone_size: .
d_call: .
cdr3_aa: CASNEPGGEQFF
cdr3_nt: TGCGCCAGCAACGAACCCGGCGGTGAGCAGTTCTTC

j_call: TRBJ1-5
v_call: TRBV4-1
clone_size: once
d_call: .
cdr3_aa: CASSQETESNQPQHF
cdr3_nt: TGCGCCAGCAGCCAGGAGACAGAGAGCAATCAGCCCCAGCATTTT

j_call: TRBJ1-6
v_call: TRBV19
clone_size: .
d_call: .
cdr3_aa: CASSILAPYNSPLHF
cdr3_nt: TGTGCCAGTAGTATCCTGGCCCCCTATAATTCACCCCTCCACTTT

j_call: TRBJ1-2
v_call: TRBV6-5
clone_size: .
d_call: .
cdr3_aa: CAAALFNDGYTF
cdr3_nt: TGTGCCGCGGCCCTCTTCAATGACGGCTACACCTTC

j_call: TRBJ2-7
v_call: TRBV7-2
clone_size: .
d_call: .
cdr3_aa: CASSIGSSYEQYF
cdr3_nt: TGTGCCAGCAGCATCGGGAGCTCCTACGAGCAGTACTTC

j_call: TRBJ2-7
v_call: TRBV12-3/TRBV12-4
clone_size: .
d_call: TRBD1
cdr3_aa: CASSLTGAEQYF
cdr3_nt: TGTGCCAGCAGTTTGACAGGGGCCGAGCAGTACTTC

j_call: TRBJ2-7
v_call: TRBV6-2/TRBV6-3
clone_size: few
d_call: TRBD2
cdr3_aa: CASSYAGAYEQYF
cdr3_nt: TGTGCCAGCAGTTACGCGGGGGCCTACGAGCAGTACTTC

j_call: TRBJ2-7
v_call: TRBV6-2/TRBV6-3
clone_size: .
d_call: TRBD2
cdr3_aa: CASSPGTSGRANYEQYF
cdr3_nt: TGTGCCAGCAGCCCCGGGACTAGCGGGAGGGCCAACTACGAGCAGTACTTC

j_call: TRBJ2-1
v_call: TRBV5-1
clone_size: .
d_call: TRBD1
cdr3_aa: CASSMGQGRYNEQFF
cdr3_nt: TGCGCCAGCAGCATGGGACAGGGAAGGTACAATGAGCAGTTCTTC

j_call: TRBJ2-1
v_call: TRBV28
clone_size: .
d_call: TRBD1
cdr3_aa: CASSPPGQGYNEQFF
cdr3_nt: TGTGCCAGCAGTCCACCGGGACAGGGTTACAATGAGCAGTTCTTC

j_call: TRBJ2-1
v_call: TRBV7-7
clone_size: once
d_call: TRBD2
cdr3_aa: CASSLASGMNNEQFF
cdr3_nt: TGTGCTAGCAGCTTAGCTAGCGGGATGAACAATGAGCAGTTCTTC

j_call: TRBJ1-1
v_call: TRBV5-1
clone_size: .
d_call: .
cdr3_aa: CASSLVSGNTEAFF
cdr3_nt: TGCGCCAGCAGCTTGGTTTCGGGAAACACTGAAGCTTTCTTT

j_call: TRBJ2-2
v_call: TRBV9
clone_size: .
d_call: .
cdr3_aa: CASSVGVSNTGELFF
cdr3_nt: TGTGCCAGCAGCGTCGGTGTGTCGAACACCGGGGAGCTGTTTTTT

j_call: TRBJ2-7
v_call: TRBV7-2
clone_size: .
d_call: .
cdr3_aa: CASSWTGGSYEQYF
cdr3_nt: TGTGCCAGCAGCTGGACAGGAGGGTCCTACGAGCAGTACTTC

j_call: TRBJ2-1
v_call: TRBV7-9
clone_size: .
d_call: TRBD2
cdr3_aa: CASSEGLAYYSSSYNEQFF
cdr3_nt: TGTGCCAGCAGCGAAGGACTAGCGTACTACTCCAGCTCCTACAATGAGCAGTTCTTC

j_call: TRBJ1-6
v_call: TRBV19
clone_size: .
d_call: .
cdr3_aa: CASRRQVDNSPLHF
cdr3_nt: TGTGCCAGTAGGCGACAGGTCGATAATTCACCCCTCCACTTT

j_call: TRBJ1-3
v_call: TRBV6-6
clone_size: once
d_call: .
cdr3_aa: CASSSQGSSGNTIYF
cdr3_nt: TGTGCCAGCAGTAGCCAGGGTTCCTCTGGAAACACCATATATTTT

j_call: TRBJ1-5
v_call: TRBV19
clone_size: .
d_call: .
cdr3_aa: CASRSHFNQPQHF
cdr3_nt: TGTGCCAGTAGATCCCACTTCAATCAGCCCCAGCATTTT

j_call: TRBJ2-3
v_call: TRBV11-2
clone_size: once
d_call: .
cdr3_aa: CASSFTGPRGTDTQYF
cdr3_nt: TGTGCCAGCAGCTTCACGGGCCCCCGGGGTACAGATACGCAGTATTTT

j_call: TRBJ1-2
v_call: TRBV25-1
clone_size: .
d_call: TRBD1
cdr3_aa: CASSGTGMDYGYTF
cdr3_nt: TGTGCCAGCAGTGGGACAGGGATGGACTATGGCTACACCTTC

j_call: TRBJ2-7
v_call: TRBV2
clone_size: .
d_call: .
cdr3_aa: CASRGGGRSYEQYF
cdr3_nt: TGTGCCAGCAGGGGAGGGGGGAGATCCTACGAGCAGTACTTC

j_call: TRBJ2-7
v_call: TRBV20-1
clone_size: .
d_call: TRBD2
cdr3_aa: CSARTSYEQYF
cdr3_nt: TGCAGTGCTCGGACTAGTTACGAGCAGTACTTC

j_call: TRBJ1-1
v_call: TRBV19
clone_size: .
d_call: TRBD1
cdr3_aa: CASRTPQGGNGEAFF
cdr3_nt: TGTGCCAGTAGGACACCACAGGGGGGAAATGGTGAAGCTTTCTTT

j_call: TRBJ1-1
v_call: TRBV3-1/TRBV3-2
clone_size: .
d_call: TRBD1
cdr3_aa: CASSSFRGRRTEAFF
cdr3_nt: TGTGCCAGCAGTTCGTTTAGGGGGCGCCGGACTGAAGCTTTCTTT

j_call: TRBJ1-1
v_call: TRBV15
clone_size: .
d_call: TRBD1
cdr3_aa: CATSRVDRAPNTEAFF
cdr3_nt: TGTGCCACCAGCAGGGTCGACAGGGCCCCGAACACTGAAGCTTTCTTT

j_call: TRBJ2-2
v_call: TRBV7-8
clone_size: .
d_call: TRBD2
cdr3_aa: CASSKGLAGVGDTGELFF
cdr3_nt: TGTGCCAGCAGCAAAGGACTAGCGGGAGTGGGCGACACCGGGGAGCTGTTTTTT

j_call: TRBJ2-7
v_call: TRBV2
clone_size: once
d_call: TRBD2
cdr3_aa: CASRESGGLSYEQYF
cdr3_nt: TGTGCCAGCAGGGAAAGCGGGGGCCTCTCCTACGAGCAGTACTTC

j_call: TRBJ2-7
v_call: TRBV28
clone_size: .
d_call: .
cdr3_aa: CASTLVGGVRYF
cdr3_nt: TGTGCCAGCACCCTAGTCGGGGGAGTAAGGTACTTC

j_call: TRBJ1-2
v_call: TRBV3-1/TRBV3-2
clone_size: .
d_call: TRBD1
cdr3_aa: CASSQDGTGLNYGYTF
cdr3_nt: TGTGCCAGCAGCCAAGATGGGACAGGGCTTAACTATGGCTACACCTTC

j_call: TRBJ1-5
v_call: TRBV15
clone_size: .
d_call: .
cdr3_aa: CATSRAPLAGRGNQPQHF
cdr3_nt: TGTGCCACCAGCAGAGCACCTTTGGCGGGCAGAGGAAATCAGCCCCAGCATTTT

j_call: TRBJ1-2
v_call: TRBV6-5
clone_size: .
d_call: .
cdr3_aa: CASTPGLGYTF
cdr3_nt: TGTGCCAGCACCCCCGGACTTGGCTACACCTTC

j_call: TRBJ2-3
v_call: TRBV5-1
clone_size: .
d_call: .
cdr3_aa: CASSVGISTDTQYF
cdr3_nt: TGCGCCAGCAGCGTCGGGATTAGCACAGATACGCAGTATTTT

j_call: TRBJ1-1
v_call: TRBV3-1/TRBV3-2
clone_size: .
d_call: TRBD1
cdr3_aa: CASSPRQGVNTEAFF
cdr3_nt: TGTGCCAGCAGCCCCCGACAGGGCGTGAACACTGAAGCTTTCTTT

j_call: TRBJ1-2
v_call: TRBV30
clone_size: .
d_call: TRBD1
cdr3_aa: CAWRGQGVGYGYTF
cdr3_nt: TGTGCCTGGAGAGGACAGGGTGTAGGGTATGGCTACACCTTC

j_call: TRBJ2-7
v_call: TRBV5-8
clone_size: .
d_call: TRBD1
cdr3_aa: CASSFRDRGAYEQYF
cdr3_nt: TGTGCCAGCAGCTTTCGGGACAGGGGGGCCTACGAGCAGTACTTC

j_call: TRBJ2-2
v_call: TRBV27
clone_size: .
d_call: .
cdr3_aa: CASRPQKGRKTGELFF
cdr3_nt: TGTGCCAGCAGGCCCCAGAAGGGGCGAAAGACCGGGGAGCTGTTTTTT

j_call: TRBJ2-7
v_call: TRBV28
clone_size: .
d_call: TRBD1
cdr3_aa: CASLTGQGAPLGQYF
cdr3_nt: TGTGCCAGCCTTACCGGACAGGGGGCCCCGTTGGGGCAGTACTTC